This T cell receptor (beta chain) came from a study of identical twins. All donors were healthy Caucasians. Germline V gene sequence: CDR1 SGDLS, CDR2 YYNGEE. The CDR3 covers 16 residues. V was pared by 1 base and J by 6 bases, with 10 bases of the junction left unmatched. TCRdb re-analysed the 5' RACE reads in MiXCR, keeping a single row per CDR3 protein. The sample yields roughly 770,000 distinct CDR3 sequences, about 18% seen once. This same sample was also taken into another study, of T cells expressing NK-cell markers. As that study records: Beta-chain profiling covered CD3+CD56+NKG2C+, CD3+CD56+NKG2C- and CD3+CD56-NKG2C+ sorted subsets. NKG2C+ dominant clonotype frequencies in about 6 donors were 1.0-7.0% of CD8+ T cells. It is unclear if expanded NKG2C-expressing clones target HCMV antigens.

The TCR comes from a woman under 30 in good health. Sequenced: PBMCs. The chain couples TRBV9 to TRBJ2-1; 7 bases agree with TRBD2. DNA for the CDR3: TGTGCCAGCAGCGTACGTCTTCAGGGAGGGAGCAATGAGCAGTTCTTC. Translated: CASSVRLQGGSNEQFF. Looking up the rest from reference TRBV9 and TRBJ2-1 gives the full variable domain: DSGVTQTPKHLITATGQRVTLRCSPRSGDLSVYWYQQSLDQGLQFLIQYYNGEERAKGNILERFSAQQFPDLHSELNLSSLELGDSALYFCASSVRLQGGSNEQFFGPGTRLTVL.